The sequence of this T cell receptor beta chain was determined in a study of preoperative IRX-2 immunotherapy in early breast cancer. Trimming shortened V by 6 bases and J by 11 bases, and 16 bases separated the two germline ends. In germline, CDR1 is MDHEN, CDR2 SYDVKM. The CDR3 length is 12 residues. Some clones are missing from TCRdb's copy, which holds only in-frame ones; the method was immunoSEQ multiplex PCR. The data hold around 62,000 clones, with approximately 93% observed a single time. Treatment noted: preoperative locoregional IRX-2 cytokine immunotherapy. Patients received preoperative, locoregional IRX-2 cytokine immunotherapy in a phase Ib study.

V gene TRBV28 combines with J gene TRBJ1-1, with TRBD1 as a possible D gene (5 bases). Sampling was conducted from a patient treated with IRX-2 immunotherapy. The clonotype comes from a human donor with breast cancer. This chain's CDR3 is CASSLTGREAFF. The CDR3 DNA sequence: TGTGCCAGCAGCCTCACAGGTAGGGAGGCTTTCTTT. The full variable domain, its missing parts supplied by reference TRBV28 and TRBJ1-1, is DVKVTQSSRYLVKRTGEKVFLECVQDMDHENMFWYRQDPGLGLRLIYFSYDVKMKEKGDIPEGYSVSREKKERFSLILESASTNQTSMYLCASSLTGREAFFGQGTRLTVV.